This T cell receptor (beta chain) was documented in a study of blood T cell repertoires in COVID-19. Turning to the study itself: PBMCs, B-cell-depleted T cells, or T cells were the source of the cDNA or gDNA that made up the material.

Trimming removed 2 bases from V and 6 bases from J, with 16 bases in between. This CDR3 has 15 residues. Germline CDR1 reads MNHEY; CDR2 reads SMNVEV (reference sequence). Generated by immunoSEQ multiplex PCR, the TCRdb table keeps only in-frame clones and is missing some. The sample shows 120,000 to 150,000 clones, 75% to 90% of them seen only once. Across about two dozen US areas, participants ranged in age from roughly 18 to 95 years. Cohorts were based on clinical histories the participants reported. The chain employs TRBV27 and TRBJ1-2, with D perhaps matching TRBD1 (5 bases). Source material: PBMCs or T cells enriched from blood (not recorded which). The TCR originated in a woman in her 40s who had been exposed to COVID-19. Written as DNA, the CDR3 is TGTGCCAGCAGTTTAGAGGGGAGGGAGGTAAATGGCTACACCTTC. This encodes CASSLEGREVNGYTF.